These 27 T cell receptor beta chains share one sample of origin, sequenced in a study of blood T cells in healthy people across ages. Combining a sample-barcoded 5' primer with a J-beta primer mix, a second PCR ran for roughly 7 to 11 cycles. MiXCR, applied by TCRdb to the 5' RACE reads, yields one record per CDR3 protein. This table holds some 1,500,000 distinct CDR3 sequences, roughly two fifths found once. The material sequenced was blood. Receptors originate from a woman aged 18-30 years in good health.

The J gene is TRBJ1-2, the V gene TRBV7-2, with D tentatively TRBD1 (5 bases). V was cut by 1 base and J by 3 bases, with 15 bases left in between. CDR3 length: 16 amino acids. Germline CDR1 SGHTA, CDR2 FQGNSA. The CDR3 DNA reads as TGTGCCAGCAGCTTAGACGTGGGGGGACGTTACTATGGCTACACCTTC. It specifies CASSLDVGGRYYGYTF.

The genes are TRBV20-1 and TRBJ2-3; 9 nucleotides line up with TRBD2. V was clipped by 2 bases and J by 2 bases; unmatched bases: 5. CDR3 length: 15 amino acids. CDR1 DFQATT and CDR2 SNEGSKA come from the germline V gene (reference sequence). The CDR3 DNA follows: TGCAGTGCTAGACCCCCTAGCGGGAACACAGATACGCAGTATTTT. Residues: CSARPPSGNTDTQYF.

The chain has TRBV12-3 or TRBV12-4 and TRBJ2-3; 10 nucleotides agree with TRBD1. V was clipped by 3 bases and J by 8 bases; unmatched bases: 14. The CDR3 sequence is 17 residues long. The CDR3 loop is CASSFSVQDRGSGTQYF. The DNA of the CDR3 is TGTGCCAGCAGTTTCTCCGTTCAGGACAGGGGGTCTGGTACGCAGTATTTT.

This chain connects TRBV29-1 to TRBJ1-2, with 7 positions matching TRBD1. Germline V CDR1 and CDR2: SQVTM, ANQGSEA. There are 14 residues in the CDR3. The trim removed 5 bases at V and 4 bases at J, leaving 10 bases unmatched. Here the CDR3 reads CSVRQGSETYGYTF. The CDR3 DNA sequence: TGCAGCGTTAGACAGGGATCGGAGACCTATGGCTACACCTTC.

This rearrangement joins TRBV6-5 to TRBJ2-7, with 7 bases matching TRBD2. The CDR3 length is 15 residues. Germline V CDR1 and CDR2: MNHEY, SVGAGI. With V trimmed by 2 bases and J by 0 bases, 4 bases remained unmatched. The CDR3, as DNA: TGTGCCAGCAGTTACCGGCTAGCGGACTCCTACGAGCAGTACTTC. This encodes CASSYRLADSYEQYF.

This chain links TRBV5-1 with TRBJ2-5, with D possibly matching TRBD1 (6 bases). The ends were cut back, 3 bases at V and 1 base at J, with 10 bases in the middle. CDR3 size: 14 residues. Germline V CDR1 and CDR2: SGHRS, YFSETQ. CDR3 region: CASSWGRAQETQYF. The CDR3 nucleotides are TGCGCCAGCAGCTGGGGGCGTGCCCAAGAGACCCAGTACTTC.

A word on this clonotype: A much bigger clone sits one base away, suggesting this may be a read error. The chain employs TRBV7-3 and TRBJ2-7; 11 positions agree with TRBD2. Per the germline V gene, CDR1 is SGHTA and CDR2 is FQGTGA. The V gene end was trimmed by 3 bases and the J gene end by 7 bases; junction bases not matched to a gene: 8. This CDR3 comprises 15 residues. The CDR3 spells CASSFRTSGRDEQYF. In nucleotides, the CDR3 is TGTGCCAGCAGCTTTCGGACTAGCGGGCGCGATGAGCAGTACTTC.

This clonotype has only a few counts. The chain has TRBV20-1 and TRBJ1-6; D is ambiguous. The V gene lost 1 base and the J gene lost 10 bases, with 11 bases spanning the gap. CDR3 length: 13 residues. CDR1 DFQATT and CDR2 SNEGSKA come from the germline V gene (reference sequence). Here the CDR3 reads CSARAGGNSPLHF. In DNA, the CDR3 is TGCAGTGCTAGAGCGGGAGGAAACTCACCCCTCCACTTT.

The chain couples TRBV19 to TRBJ2-4, with D unclear. Germline-derived CDR1 and CDR2 are LNHDA and SQIVND (reference sequence). The CDR3 has 13 residues. The germline V and J ends were trimmed by 3 bases and 13 bases, with 16 bases remaining between them. The CDR3 loop is CASSIGQKGAQYF. The CDR3 coding sequence is TGTGCCAGTAGTATTGGGCAGAAAGGAGCCCAGTACTTC.

V gene TRBV4-2 combines with J gene TRBJ1-5; D is ambiguous. The CDR3 runs 16 residues. V was pared by 0 bases and J by 0 bases, with 9 bases between. The germline V gene has CDR1 LGHNA and CDR2 YNFKEQ. CDR3 residues: CASSQDPDHSNQPQHF. DNA for the CDR3: TGTGCCAGCAGCCAAGATCCCGATCATAGCAATCAGCCCCAGCATTTT.

The chain has TRBV7-9 and TRBJ2-4; 7 bases line up with TRBD2. The CDR3 consists of 18 residues. Germline trimming cut 2 bases from V and 0 bases from J; bases unmatched to any gene: 10. Germline V gene lookup returns CDR1 SEHNR and CDR2 FQNEAQ (reference sequence). The CDR3 loop reads CASSLPSGPEIAKNIQYF. The CDR3 nucleotides are TGTGCCAGCAGCTTACCTAGCGGTCCTGAGATAGCCAAAAACATTCAGTACTTC.

As for this clonotype: One end of the junction fails to match germline, which may point to a read error. This chain uses TRBV12-3 or TRBV12-4 with TRBJ2-1; the D gene is possibly TRBD2 (6 bases). The CDR3 runs 14 residues. DNA for the CDR3: TGTGCCAGCAGCTTAGTGGAGGGGTTCAATGAGCAGTTCTTC. Protein product: CASSLVEGFNEQFF.

This clonotype was detected only a few times. This rearrangement joins TRBV3-1 to TRBJ2-2; TRBD2 matches 9 bases. The CDR3 contains 15 residues. After removal of 4 bases from V and 7 bases from J, the junction contained 7 bases not matched to a gene. The germline CDR1 and CDR2 sequences are LGHDT and YNNKEL (reference sequence). CDR3 sequence (DNA): TGTGCCAGCAGCCTAGGGAGCGGGAGGATCGGGGAGCTGTTTTTT. Its translation: CASSLGSGRIGELFF. Filled out from reference TRBV3-1 and TRBJ2-2, the complete variable domain reads DTAVSQTPKYLVTQMGNDKSIKCEQNLGHDTMYWYKQDSKKFLKIMFSYNNKELIINETVPNRFSPKSPDKAHLNLHINSLELGDSAVYFCASSLGSGRIGELFFGEGSRLTVL.

This clonotype was counted many times. This chain links TRBV5-1 with TRBJ1-4; D unclear. CDR3 length: 15 amino acids. Germline CDR1 reads SGHRS; CDR2 reads YFSETQ. Trimming pared 3 bases from V and 0 bases from J, leaving 9 bases between. The DNA for the CDR3 is TGCGCCAGCAGCTATTTCGGAGCAACTAATGAAAAACTGTTTTTT. Encoded protein: CASSYFGATNEKLFF. Supplemented by reference TRBV5-1 and TRBJ1-4, the full variable domain reads KAGVTQTPRYLIKTRGQQVTLSCSPISGHRSVSWYQQTPGQGLQFLFEYFSETQRNKGNFPGRFSGRQFSNSRSEMNVSTLELGDSALYLCASSYFGATNEKLFFGSGTQLSVL.

This clonotype occurred a few times. The rearrangement links TRBV20-1 to TRBJ2-1, with TRBD1 as a possible D gene (6 bases). The CDR3 runs to 14 residues. CDR1 and CDR2 (germline): DFQATT, SNEGSKA (reference sequence). The V end was cut by 0 bases, the J end by 7 bases, with 13 bases between. CDR3 DNA sequence: TGCAGTGCTAGAGACCAGACAGGCTATAATGAGCAGTTCTTC. This translates into CSARDQTGYNEQFF.

This clonotype has a handful of counts. This chain uses TRBV20-1 with TRBJ2-3, with no clear D. CDR3 length: 12 amino acids. Trimming took 2 bases from V and 5 from J, leaving 8 bases between them. In germline, CDR1 is DFQATT, CDR2 SNEGSKA (reference sequence). The CDR3 nucleotides are TGCAGTGCTAGACCCAGGAGAGATACGCAGTATTTT. It encodes CSARPRRDTQYF.

The chain recombines TRBV12-3 or TRBV12-4 with TRBJ1-5; 8 bases match TRBD1. The V segment lost 2 bases and the J segment 0 bases; nucleotides outside the gene matches: 6. The CDR3 runs 17 residues. CDR3 in amino acids: CASSLSGTGDSNQPQHF. Written as DNA, the CDR3 is TGTGCCAGCAGTTTATCCGGGACAGGTGATAGCAATCAGCCCCAGCATTTT.

The gene calls are TRBV7-9 and TRBJ2-3, with TRBD2 matching 11 bases. The V gene's germline CDR1 is SEHNR and CDR2 FQNEAQ (reference sequence). The CDR3 runs to 15 residues. V was clipped by 5 bases and J by 4 bases; unmatched bases: 5. The CDR3 region has the DNA TGTGCCAGCAGCACCTTGGGACTAGCGGCAGATACGCAGTATTTT. It encodes CASSTLGLAADTQYF.

This clonotype was found a few times. The chain links TRBV20-1 to TRBJ2-7; TRBD2 matches at 8 bases. This CDR3 is 15 amino acids long. J gave up 2 bases and V 1 base, and 7 bases lay outside the gene matches. In germline, CDR1 is DFQATT, CDR2 SNEGSKA (reference sequence). The CDR3 DNA reads TGCAGTGCTAGAGTTAGCGGGATGATTCCCTACGAGCAGTACTTC. It translates to CSARVSGMIPYEQYF.

The chain recombines TRBV9 with TRBJ2-5; D remains ambiguous. V was shortened by 0 bases and J by 5 bases, with 11 bases between the two germline ends. The germline V gene encodes CDR1 SGDLS and CDR2 YYNGEE. The CDR3 has 14 residues. The CDR3 DNA sequence: TGTGCCAGCAGCGTAGGGCTGGCCGTGGAGACCCAGTACTTC. Translation: CASSVGLAVETQYF.

This clonotype has just a few counts. The rearrangement joins TRBV7-9 to TRBJ2-1, with unresolved D. Trimming left V 5 bases short and J 3 bases short, with 14 bases between. This CDR3 comprises 15 residues. Germline CDR1 SEHNR, CDR2 FQNEAQ (reference sequence). The CDR3 sequence is CASSLGYQSYNEQFF. In DNA form, the CDR3 reads TGTGCCAGCAGCCTCGGCTACCAAAGCTACAATGAGCAGTTCTTC.

This clonotype was seen a handful of times. The CDR3 nucleotides are TGTGCCAGCAGCTTAGATGTCTCTCTGGATACGCAGTATTTT. Its translation: CASSLDVSLDTQYF. This sequence joins TRBV7-2 and TRBJ2-3; D unresolved. V lost 1 base and J lost 6, with 11 bases in between. This CDR3 is built from 14 residues. The germline V gene has CDR1 SGHTA and CDR2 FQGNSA.

In this sample, this clonotype turned up a few times. The chain combines TRBV29-1 with TRBJ2-1, with TRBD1 matching over 8 bases. The CDR3 contains 14 residues. V shed 3 bases, J shed 4 bases, and the junction held 5 bases outside the gene matches. CDR1 is SQVTM, CDR2 ANQGSEA, per germline. CDR3 coding DNA: TGCAGCGTTGACGGGACAGGAATTTACAATGAGCAGTTCTTC. Its translation is CSVDGTGIYNEQFF.

This chain joins TRBV7-2 and TRBJ1-1; TRBD1 might be the D (6 bases). The germline V and J ends were trimmed by 4 bases and 5 bases, with 14 bases remaining between them. The CDR3 is 14 residues long. Germline V gene lookup returns CDR1 SGHTA and CDR2 FQGNSA. The CDR3 loop is CASSSQGLGTEAFF. The CDR3 region has the DNA TGTGCCAGCAGCTCACAGGGATTGGGGACTGAAGCTTTCTTT.

This clonotype turned up a few times. The chain couples TRBV6-5 to TRBJ2-5, with D maybe TRBD2 (5 bases). Gene TRBJ2-7 matches the end of the DNA better, so the J call may be wrong. This CDR3 is built from 14 residues. Germline V gene lookup returns CDR1 MNHEY and CDR2 SVGAGI. The CDR3 DNA is TGTGCCAGCAGGACCCTTCGGGGAACCTACGAGCAGTACTTC. Amino acid sequence: CASRTLRGTYEQYF.

The V and J genes are TRBV7-3 and TRBJ2-1, with 9 bases identical to TRBD1. The CDR3 loop spans 14 amino acids. V lost 5 bases to trimming and J lost 7 bases; unmatched junction nucleotides: 6. CDR1 and CDR2 from the germline V gene are SGHTA and FQGTGA. CDR3 region: CASSQGQGLNEQFF. CDR3 bases: TGTGCCAGCAGCCAGGGACAGGGACTTAATGAGCAGTTCTTC.

The chain joins TRBV24-1 to TRBJ1-1, with TRBD1 matching 7 bases. This CDR3 contains 12 residues. Germline V gene lookup returns CDR1 KGHDR and CDR2 SFDVKD. The ends lost 10 bases at V and 9 bases at J; junction bases unmatched: 10. The CDR3 region is CATRNRDRQAFF. Here the CDR3 DNA reads TGTGCCACGCGAAACCGGGACAGACAAGCTTTCTTT.